One and the same sample provided the 29 T cell receptor beta chains below, sequenced in a study of control samples from healthy donors and cancer patients (TCRdb year 2020). To prepare the library, the immunoSEQ multiplex PCR assay was applied. TCRdb re-hosts the immuneACCESS table, in-frame sequences only. Its copies lack some clones; in the studies checked, an unresolved V gene accounts for under half of them, and the cause for the rest is not known. The sample data list roughly 88,000 clones, and over 85% of these were observed just once. The ten largest account for more than 7% of the sample. The sequenced sample was blood. All receptors come from a man in his late teens or twenties in good health.

This rearrangement joins TRBV7-9 to TRBJ2-2; the match to TRBD2 covers 11 bases. Trimming at V came to 2 bases and at J to 3 bases, leaving 11 bases not matched to a gene. The CDR3 runs 19 residues. Germline CDR1 is SEHNR and CDR2 is FQNEAQ (reference sequence). CDR3: CASSLIWLAGGEDTGELFF. The CDR3 coding sequence is TGTGCCAGCAGCTTAATTTGGCTAGCGGGAGGAGAGGACACCGGGGAGCTGTTTTTT.

V gene TRBV18 combines with J gene TRBJ2-1; 9 bases match TRBD1. This CDR3 is 15 amino acids long. The trim removed 2 bases at V and 4 bases at J, leaving 3 bases unmatched. Germline loops: CDR1 KGHSH, CDR2 LQKENI. The CDR3 reads CASSPGTGLYNEQFF. The CDR3 nucleotides are TGTGCCAGCTCACCAGGGACAGGGTTATACAATGAGCAGTTCTTC.

This chain links TRBV27 with TRBJ2-7; D might be TRBD2 (7 bases). The V gene lost 6 bases and the J gene lost 3 bases, with 15 bases spanning the gap. Germline CDR1 and CDR2: MNHEY and SMNVEV (reference sequence). The CDR3 length is 14 residues. The CDR3 DNA reads TGTGCCAGCAGCCCGGGGGGCCAGATCTACGAGCAGTACTTC. The encoded protein is CASSPGGQIYEQYF.

This chain links TRBV7-8 with TRBJ1-2; the D gene is possibly TRBD1 (6 bases). The CDR3 has 17 residues. The germline V and J ends were trimmed by 5 bases and 3 bases, with 22 bases remaining between them. The germline V gene has CDR1 SGHVS and CDR2 FQNEAQ. The CDR3 region is CASSPSGPMRGDYGYTF. CDR3 coding DNA: TGTGCCAGCAGCCCCTCGGGACCCATGAGGGGGGACTATGGCTACACCTTC.

The chain joins TRBV3-1 (or the pseudogene TRBV3-2) to TRBJ1-1; D is unresolved. Trimming removed 3 bases from V and 1 base from J, with 18 bases in between. Germline lookup yields CDR1 LGHDT and CDR2 YNNKEL (reference sequence). The CDR3 is 17 amino acids. CDR3 DNA sequence: TGTGCCAGCAGCCACGTGGTAGTTCCGGGGAGGAACACTGAAGCTTTCTTT. Protein: CASSHVVVPGRNTEAFF.

V gene TRBV7-8 combines with J gene TRBJ1-1; 7 bases are a match to TRBD1. Trimming cost V 3 bases and J 11 bases; bases outside gene matches: 15. The CDR3 extends over 15 amino acids. Germline V gives CDR1 SGHVS, CDR2 FQNEAQ. The CDR3 is CASSFIQGVAGGAFF. In nucleotides, the CDR3 is TGTGCCAGCAGCTTTATCCAGGGGGTAGCTGGTGGGGCTTTCTTT.

The rearrangement joins TRBV5-1 to TRBJ2-1, with a weak D call TRBD2 (6 bases). Germline CDR1 SGHRS, CDR2 YFSETQ. The CDR3 runs 18 residues. The V gene lost 0 bases and the J gene lost 1 base, with 17 bases spanning the gap. The CDR3 nucleotides read TGCGCCAGCAGCTTGGGGTTATCGGGACTGAGTTCCTACAATGAGCAGTTCTTC. Residues: CASSLGLSGLSSYNEQFF.

In this sample, this clone turned up a few times. The chain has TRBV2 and TRBJ1-1; unclear D gene. V was shortened by 3 bases and J by 1 base, with 6 bases between the two germline ends. Looked up from germline, CDR1 is SNHLY and CDR2 is FYNNEI. The CDR3 contains 13 residues. The CDR3 coding sequence is TGTGCCAGCAGTGAGGAGACGAACACTGAAGCTTTCTTT. This encodes CASSEETNTEAFF.

The chain joins TRBV30 to TRBJ1-4, with D unclear. This CDR3 has 15 amino acids. Trimming took off 0 bases at V and 4 bases at J, with 12 bases between the two ends. Germline CDR1 is GTSNPN and CDR2 is SVGIG (reference sequence). DNA of the CDR3: TGTGCCTGGAGTGTACTTAGTACCATTAATGAAAAACTGTTTTTT. This sequence encodes CAWSVLSTINEKLFF.

The chain recombines TRBV6-4 with TRBJ1-1; D call uncertain. With 2 bases removed from V and 1 base from J, the gap between germline ends came to 5 bases. Germline lookup yields CDR1 MRHNA and CDR2 SNTAGT. The CDR3 has 13 residues. CDR3 in amino acids: CASSDRANTEAFF. The CDR3 DNA sequence: TGTGCCAGCAGTGACAGGGCGAACACTGAAGCTTTCTTT.

This chain uses TRBV4-3 with TRBJ2-1; the match to TRBD1 covers 8 bases. Germline V gene lookup returns CDR1 LGHNA and CDR2 YSLEER. J was trimmed by 7 bases and V by 1 base; bases with no gene match: 6. There are 15 residues in the CDR3. CDR3 region: CASSQGGQGANEQFF. As DNA, the CDR3 is TGCGCCAGCAGCCAAGGGGGCCAGGGGGCTAATGAGCAGTTCTTC.

The gene calls are TRBV19 and TRBJ2-1, with a possible D match to TRBD1 (5 bases). Trimming took off 5 bases at V and 4 bases at J, with 6 bases between the two ends. This CDR3 is 12 amino acids long. Per the germline V gene, CDR1 is LNHDA and CDR2 is SQIVND (reference sequence). This CDR3 is CASSDSYNEQFF. For the CDR3, the DNA is TGTGCCAGTAGTGACAGTTACAATGAGCAGTTCTTC.

V is TRBV5-1 and J is TRBJ2-7; possible D gene TRBD2, 5 bases. The CDR3 extends over 13 amino acids. Germline values: CDR1 SGHRS, CDR2 YFSETQ. The V end was cut by 2 bases, the J end by 3 bases, with 9 bases between. The CDR3 loop reads CASSFTEDYEQYF. The CDR3 nucleotides read TGCGCCAGCAGCTTCACGGAGGACTACGAGCAGTACTTC.

The V gene is TRBV18, the J gene TRBJ1-5, with a tentative D call TRBD1 (5 bases). The V end was cut by 1 base, the J end by 5 bases, with 6 bases between. Germline CDR1 reads KGHSH; CDR2 reads LQKENI. CDR3 length equals 13 residues. CDR3 nucleotide sequence: TGTGCCAGCTCACCACAAGGGGATCAGCCCCAGCATTTT. The encoded protein is CASSPQGDQPQHF.

This clone was observed once. This chain connects TRBV19 to TRBJ2-7; TRBD2 agrees at 8 bases. The CDR3 extends over 15 amino acids. Looked up from germline, CDR1 is LNHDA and CDR2 is SQIVND (reference sequence). The junction had 6 bases not matched to a gene; V was cut back by 1 base and J by 4 bases. For the CDR3, the DNA is TGTGCCAGTAGTATAGCGGGAGGGCCGGGGTACGAGCAGTACTTC. Its translation is CASSIAGGPGYEQYF.

V gene TRBV14 combines with J gene TRBJ2-3; D is tentatively TRBD1 or TRBD2 (6 bases each). The germline CDR1 and CDR2 sequences are SGHDN and FVKESK. V was cut by 0 bases and J by 0 bases, with 16 bases left in between. The CDR3 loop spans 18 amino acids. This CDR3 is CASSQEGPGAASTDTQYF. DNA of the CDR3: TGTGCCAGCAGCCAAGAAGGGCCGGGGGCAGCTAGCACAGATACGCAGTATTTT.

The CDR3 loop reads CSVAAREAFF. The CDR3 coding sequence is TGCAGCGTTGCGGCCAGGGAAGCTTTCTTT. This rearrangement joins TRBV29-1 to TRBJ1-1; D gene unclear. Looked up from germline, CDR1 is SQVTM and CDR2 is ANQGSEA. The CDR3 is 10 amino acids. Trimming removed 4 bases at V and 8 bases at J, with 8 bases between.

The chain carries TRBV6-2 or TRBV6-3 and TRBJ1-5; D uncertain. The V end lost 0 bases, the J end lost 6 bases, and 9 bases lay between the germline ends. This CDR3 comprises 14 residues. Germline CDR1 MNHEY, CDR2 SVGEGT. In DNA, the CDR3 is TGTGCCAGCAGTTACTCGGTCACTTCTCAGCCCCAGCATTTT. Encoded protein: CASSYSVTSQPQHF.

The rearrangement joins TRBV7-8 to TRBJ2-7; tentative D call: TRBD1 (5 bases). Trimming removed 3 bases at V and 4 bases at J, with 13 bases between. CDR3 size: 14 residues. Germline V gene data show CDR1 as SGHVS and CDR2 as FQNEAQ. The CDR3 nucleotides read TGTGCCAGCAGCTTGAGCCAGGGCACGTACGAGCAGTACTTC. It yields the protein CASSLSQGTYEQYF.

This clone was detected once. The rearrangement joins TRBV19 to TRBJ1-1; tentatively, D is TRBD1 (5 bases). This CDR3 has 15 residues. CDR1 is LNHDA, CDR2 SQIVND, per germline (reference sequence). Trimming removed 5 bases at V and 3 bases at J, with 16 bases between. The CDR3 sequence is CASSPLGGGDTEAFF. The CDR3 nucleotides read TGTGCCAGTAGTCCCCTGGGGGGGGGAGACACTGAAGCTTTCTTT. The variable domain in full, completed from reference TRBV19 and TRBJ1-1, reads DGGITQSPKYLFRKEGQNVTLSCEQNLNHDAMYWYRQDPGQGLRLIYYSQIVNDFQKGDIAEGYSVSREKKESFPLTVTSAQKNPTAFYLCASSPLGGGDTEAFFGQGTRLTVV.

The table lists this clone with a few counts. The rearrangement uses TRBV3-1 (or the pseudogene TRBV3-2) and TRBJ1-4; D unclear. This CDR3 contains 15 residues. Germline assignment: CDR1 LGHDT and CDR2 YNNKEL (reference sequence). V shed 1 base and J shed 7 bases, with 13 bases lying between them. As DNA, the CDR3 is TGTGCCAGCAGCCAAGTATCAGAGGCGGGTGAAAAACTGTTTTTT. It codes for CASSQVSEAGEKLFF.

The chain couples TRBV30 to TRBJ1-1; tentative D call: TRBD1 (5 bases). This CDR3 is built from 13 residues. Germline V gene lookup returns CDR1 GTSNPN and CDR2 SVGIG (reference sequence). The V gene lost 1 base and the J gene lost 1 base, with 7 bases spanning the gap. The CDR3 DNA follows: TGTGCCTGGAGTGGAGGGACGAACACTGAAGCTTTCTTT. It yields the protein CAWSGGTNTEAFF.

The V call is TRBV27, the J call TRBJ1-2; 8 nucleotides line up with TRBD1. The CDR3 covers 15 residues. V trimming: 4 bases; J trimming: 3 bases; junction bases outside the gene matches: 7. Germline values: CDR1 MNHEY, CDR2 SMNVEV (reference sequence). For the CDR3, the DNA is TGTGCCAGCAGTTCCCGACCGACAGGGGACTATGGCTACACCTTC. Protein: CASSSRPTGDYGYTF.

The chain links TRBV4-2 to TRBJ1-4; the D is unclear. The CDR3 sequence is 16 residues long. Trimming left V 0 bases short and J 3 bases short, with 11 bases between. The germline gives CDR1 LGHNA, CDR2 YNFKEQ. This chain's CDR3 is CASSQEKGLANEKLFF. In DNA, the CDR3 is TGTGCCAGCAGCCAAGAAAAGGGATTGGCTAATGAAAAACTGTTTTTT.

The CDR3: CASSSTGTPRERSYNEQFF. The DNA for the CDR3 is TGTGCCAGCAGCTCCACTGGGACGCCGCGGGAGCGATCCTACAATGAGCAGTTCTTC. The chain employs TRBV7-7 and TRBJ2-1, with 7 positions matching TRBD2. Per the germline V gene, CDR1 is SSHAT and CDR2 is FNYEAQ (reference sequence). V shed 4 bases and J 1 base; nucleotides not matched to a gene: 16. The CDR3 runs 19 residues.

DNA for the CDR3: TGTGCCAGCAGCCCCGGACAGGGGAGAGAGACCCAGTACTTC. It yields the protein CASSPGQGRETQYF. This rearrangement joins TRBV7-6 to TRBJ2-5; TRBD1 matches at 9 bases. This CDR3 spans 14 amino acids. Looked up from germline, CDR1 is SGHVS and CDR2 is FNYEAQ. The junction had 5 bases not matched to a gene; V was cut back by 5 bases and J by 4 bases.

The chain combines TRBV5-8 with TRBJ1-2; 10 nucleotides align to TRBD1. V was clipped by 2 bases and J by 0 bases; unmatched bases: 13. The CDR3 has 19 amino acids. Per germline, CDR1 SGHTS and CDR2 YDEGEE. In DNA, the CDR3 is TGTGCCAGCAGCTTATCGTTGGGGACAGGGGCATTAGCTAACTATGGCTACACCTTC. Translating it yields CASSLSLGTGALANYGYTF.

The rearrangement uses TRBV5-1 and TRBJ2-7; D assignment may be TRBD1 or TRBD2 (5 bases each). The CDR3 is 17 residues long. CDR1 is SGHRS, CDR2 YFSETQ, per germline. Trimming took 4 bases from V and 2 from J, leaving 22 bases between them. The CDR3: CASSPPIRGQITYEQYF. The CDR3 nucleotides are TGCGCCAGCAGCCCCCCGATTCGGGGCCAAATAACCTACGAGCAGTACTTC.

Of note for this clone: Other DNA sequences within the sample encode an identical CDR3. The genes are TRBV2 and TRBJ1-1; D may be TRBD1 (5 bases). Germline values: CDR1 SNHLY, CDR2 FYNNEI. The CDR3 consists of 14 residues. V gave up 8 bases and J gave up 5 bases, with 18 bases separating them. The CDR3 nucleotides read TGTGCCAGCTACCCACTGAGGGGTAATACTGAAGCTTTCTTT. Translating it yields CASYPLRGNTEAFF.